This T cell receptor (beta chain) was profiled in a study of T cells in Graves' hyperthyroidism and ophthalmopathy. It was RNA transcripts that yielded the amplified TCR beta CDR3 regions. TCR CDR3 underwent first-round RT-PCR with the HTBI primer set. TCRdb called the multiplex PCR reads again in MiXCR, with one record for every CDR3 protein. The sample has a few hundred thousand distinct CDR3 sequences, around 19% seen once. Input material: blood. This clonotype originated in a man in his forties or fifties with Graves' ophthalmopathy.

CDR3 sequence reads: CASSYSGLDREANEQFF. For the CDR3, the DNA is TGTGCCAGCAGTTACTCGGGTTTGGACAGAGAAGCCAATGAGCAGTTCTTC. The V and J genes are TRBV6-6 and TRBJ2-1, with D possibly being TRBD1 (6 bases). Germline V lookup: CDR1 MNHNY, CDR2 SVGAGI (reference sequence). V shed 0 bases and J shed 6 bases, with 18 bases lying between them. The CDR3 is 17 amino acids.